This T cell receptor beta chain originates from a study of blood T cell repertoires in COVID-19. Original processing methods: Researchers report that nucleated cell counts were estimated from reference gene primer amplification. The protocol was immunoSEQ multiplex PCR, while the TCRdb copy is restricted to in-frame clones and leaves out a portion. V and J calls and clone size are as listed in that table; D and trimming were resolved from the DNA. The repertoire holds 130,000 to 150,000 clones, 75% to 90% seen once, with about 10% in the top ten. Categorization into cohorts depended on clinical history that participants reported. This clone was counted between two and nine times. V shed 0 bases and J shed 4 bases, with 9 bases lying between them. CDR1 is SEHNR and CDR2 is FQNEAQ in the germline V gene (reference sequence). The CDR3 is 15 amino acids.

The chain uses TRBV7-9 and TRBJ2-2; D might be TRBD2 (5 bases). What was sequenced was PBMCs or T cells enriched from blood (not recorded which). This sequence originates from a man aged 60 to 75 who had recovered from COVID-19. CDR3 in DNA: TGTGCCAGCAGCTTAGCGCCCCGGGGCACCGGGGAGCTGTTTTTT. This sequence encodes CASSLAPRGTGELFF. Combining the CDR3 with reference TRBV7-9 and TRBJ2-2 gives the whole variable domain DTGVSQNPRHKITKRGQNVTFRCDPISEHNRLYWYRQTLGQGPEFLTYFQNEAQLEKSRLLSDRFSAERPKGSFSTLEIQRTEQGDSAMYLCASSLAPRGTGELFFGEGSRLTVL.